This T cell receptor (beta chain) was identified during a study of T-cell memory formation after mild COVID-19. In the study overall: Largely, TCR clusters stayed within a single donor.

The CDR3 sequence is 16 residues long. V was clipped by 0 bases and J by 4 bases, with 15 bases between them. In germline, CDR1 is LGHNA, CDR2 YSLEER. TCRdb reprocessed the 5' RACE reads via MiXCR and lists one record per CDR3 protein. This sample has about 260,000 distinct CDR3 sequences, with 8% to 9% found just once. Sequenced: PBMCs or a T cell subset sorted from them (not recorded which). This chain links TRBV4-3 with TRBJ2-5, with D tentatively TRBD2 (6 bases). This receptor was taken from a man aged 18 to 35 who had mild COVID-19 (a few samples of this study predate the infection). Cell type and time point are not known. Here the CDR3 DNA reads TGCGCCAGCAGCCAAGATCTAGGAGCCGGGGGAGAGACCCAGTACTTC. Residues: CASSQDLGAGGETQYF.